This T cell receptor beta chain was sequenced in a study of OX40 agonist ivuxolimab in advanced cancers. This clone came up a few times. The antigen remains undetermined. Some clones are missing from TCRdb's copy, which holds only in-frame ones; the method was immunoSEQ multiplex PCR. This table has roughly 100,000 clones, about 92% appearing once. Trimming cost V 7 bases and J 9 bases, with 14 bases left between them. The CDR3 totals 12 residues. CDR1 is SGDLS and CDR2 is YYNGEE in the germline V gene. Study observations and caveats: Relative to CD4+, CD8+ T cells held more expanded clones on average.

Specimen: CD4+ or CD8+ T cells sorted from blood, collected in a trial of the OX40 agonist ivuxolimab. The clonotype was recovered from an adult with an advanced solid tumor such as melanoma, head and neck, liver or kidney cancer. V usage is TRBV9 and J usage is TRBJ1-5, with D tentatively TRBD1 (5 bases). The CDR3, as DNA: TGTGCCAGCGGTCAGACAGTGGGGCCCCAGCATTTT. This encodes CASGQTVGPQHF.